This T cell receptor beta chain was obtained from a study of cytomegalovirus exposure and HLA in healthy donors (TCRdb year 2017). Concerning the study at large: In an earlier analysis of some 610 of the donors, 250 to 350 Gb of sequence data and 117 million unique TCR beta sequences from 150 million to 200 million T cells were reported. Across approximately 400 genotyped donors of the cohort, an average of approximately 240,000 unique TCR beta nucleotide sequences per donor were sequenced, and roughly a sixth of those sequences were non-productive. The study profiled the T cell repertoires of around 700 subjects by immunosequencing and related them to cytomegalovirus serostatus. HLA typing covered class I and class II loci at four-digit resolution. A later genetic analysis took genome-wide SNP genotypes for about three fifths of the 666 donors and used that subset as a discovery cohort. All discovery cohort repertoires had been generated on a single sequencing platform. Four to six DR-DQ haplotypes were handled as single units for association and clustering because linkage in the cohort was strong. Besides the first cohort of hundreds of subjects, a separate validation cohort made up of 120 different subjects was used. To study patterns of TCR occurrence, a later analysis re-analyzed previously published TCR beta repertoires from 650 to 750 donors and added high-resolution HLA genotyping. An early release that covered fewer than 750 HLA-typed donors contained approximately 290 gigabases of sequencing data and 85 million to 100 million unique TCR sequences. An earlier analysis of about 620 of the donors applied high-throughput TCR beta sequencing to assess whether each TCR beta V gene segment acted as functional or pseudogenic. The genetic ancestry cluster associated with self-reported Caucasian donors included 81% of the roughly 380 genotyped donors. To predict cytomegalovirus infection status, the study combined high-throughput TCR immunosequencing, statistical association of individual TCRs with disease status, and machine learning. Donor age, sex, ethnicity and CMV serostatus were compiled together with the repertoire data. In the later analysis, no new phenotypic data were used to find candidate immune exposures; instead, reliance was placed on TCR beta sequences and their occurrence across donors. The study aimed to test whether cataloging public T cell receptors could reveal signatures of past pathogen exposure. Typing coverage varied by locus: roughly 620-640 donors for A, B, C, DRB1 and DQB1; approximately 560 for DQA1; more than 600 for DPA1; 400 to 480 for DPB1.

CDR1 SGHRS and CDR2 YFSETQ are derived from the germline V gene. V has 4 bases trimmed and J has 7 bases trimmed; junction bases matching no gene number 4. The CDR3 runs 14 amino acids, cysteine and phenylalanine included. Only CDR3 DNA remains: 42 bases, in frame from the first base. Library preparation was by the immunoSEQ multiplex PCR assay. A mixture of 60 forward primers for TCR Vbeta segments and 13 reverse primers for TCR Jbeta segments was used in the multiplex PCR. A multiplex PCR assay on genomic DNA amplified the CDR3 region of rearranged TCR beta genes. The Illumina HiSeq System was used to sequence the amplified TCR beta libraries as 87-base-pair reads. On the study's bioinformatics: In a later analysis, some 80 million unique TCR beta chains were counted across the approximately 620 repertoires, and about 9.9 million of these chains were shared by at least two donors. Raw reads were error-corrected and collapsed into unique sequences by a nearest-neighbor algorithm in which closely related sequences were merged to remove PCR and sequencing errors. CDR3 sequences were aligned to IMGT reference sequences to assign V, D and J gene segments. For a sequence to be retained, a match of at least six nucleotides to both a V gene segment and a J gene segment was required. A rearrangement counted as productive if the CDR3 had no stop codons and remained in frame with V and J, and every other rearrangement counted as non-productive. Following IMGT convention, CDR3 was defined as the stretch from the second conserved V-encoded cysteine up to the conserved J-encoded phenylalanine. In an earlier analysis of some 550 of the donors, sequences lacking an unambiguous match to a single V gene segment were excluded. An earlier analysis of approximately 590 of the donors classified V segments as functional when productive rearrangements were above 56.7% and as segregating when the standard deviation between donors was above 5%. A statistical classification framework was built to diagnose cytomegalovirus status from the catalog of TCR beta chain sequences. A later analysis assigned V and J genes by comparing TCR nucleotide sequences with IMGT/GENE-DB human TR gene sequences. In a later analysis, CDR3 sequences and most-parsimonious VDJ recombination scenarios were assigned using the TCRdist pipeline. In a later analysis, each TCR beta chain was defined by its CDR3 amino acid sequence together with its V-gene family, and reads lacking a unique V-gene family were excluded. A later analysis removed 592 highly shared, low-generation-probability nucleotide sequences to deal with suspected cross-contamination and a sequencing artifact. A later analysis calculated a clonal expansion index for each public chain from normalized within-repertoire ranks of inferred template counts. A later analysis computed generation probabilities with a VDJ recombination model fitted to out-of-frame rearrangements, and checked the results against IGoR. In a later analysis, hypergeometric tests were used to score TCR-TCR, TCR-HLA and TCR-CMV co-occurrence, with a repertoire-size bias correction applied to TCR pairs. In a later analysis, false discovery rates were estimated by permuting HLA or CMV assignments 20 times. In a later analysis, co-occurring TCRs were grouped with DBSCAN, and TCRdist sequence similarity was added when clustering was performed within HLA-allele-positive subsets. Repertoires with fewer than 30,000 or more than 120,000 public chains, plus five repertoires with anomalous nucleotide sharing, were excluded from co-occurrence clustering. Sourced from immuneACCESS, this table was stored by TCRdb with only in-frame sequences that have V and J called. A share of the clones is absent; for the studies checked, an unresolved V gene accounts for under half, and the remainder has no known explanation. V and J calls and clone size are as listed in that table; D and trimming were resolved from the DNA. The sample has 160,000 or so clones on record, roughly 78% of them singletons. The ten largest account for approximately 0.7% of the sample.

Points the paper makes about the study in general: The classifier was reported to diagnose cytomegalovirus status with high specificity and sensitivity in both the original cohort and the validation cohort. Sequencing depth was assumed to be roughly uniform across donors in the presence/absence analyses, though that assumption may not hold. Only TCR beta chains were sequenced in this cohort, and the absence of alpha or paired-chain data limited detectable features. A cluster of highly shared sequence variants was judged likely to be a technical artifact of the sequencing pipeline. About 15 rarely observed V segments, including chromosome 9 orphons, were excluded from the earlier analysis of approximately 500 of the donors because counts were too low. Compared with the roughly 710-donor mean, donors in an Asian-associated ancestry cluster had fewer N-insertions in productive TCRs, according to a later genetic analysis. The study gave a list of about 170 TCR beta chains associated with cytomegalovirus. A later analysis found that TCR association rates varied across HLA loci, with DRB1 alleles showing the most associated TCRs and HLA-C alleles the fewest. HLA typing was unavailable for some donors at each locus, so association tests used only the typed subset. A further reported finding was that TCR beta sequences accurately predicted the HLA-A and HLA-B alleles for most subjects in the first cohort. Assigning TCR associations to individual alleles was difficult when HLA alleles, especially DR and DQ, strongly co-occurred. The 87-base-pair reads could not distinguish some IMGT-functional V segments, including TRBV6-2 and TRBV6-3, so those segments were excluded. In a later analysis, HLA-associated TCR beta chains were found to be more clonally expanded and to have lower generation probabilities than equally common non-associated chains. In vitro tests confirmed that a few of the cytomegalovirus-associated TCR beta chains recognize cytomegalovirus antigens. Linkage disequilibrium might explain the correlated functional status among segregating V segments, but an unknown experimental factor could not be excluded. Most TCR sequences were observed very rarely across donors, whereas some public TCRs were present in many individuals. A later analysis associated 15,000 to 20,000 TCR beta sequences with specific HLA alleles at a false discovery rate of 0.05. In an earlier analysis of around 600 of the donors, most TCR beta V segments were observed in productive rearrangements about 87% or about 30% of the time, broadly matching IMGT annotations. A later analysis reported that several top co-occurrence clusters appeared linked to parvovirus B19, influenza, CMV and Epstein-Barr virus. In a later genetic analysis, a missense DCLRE1C variant was associated with V-gene and J-gene trimming of TCR beta chains, and the association was replicated in an independent cohort. It was suggested by the authors that the approach could potentially be generalized to other disease states and immunological phenotypes. The only immune exposure information available for the cohort was CMV serostatus. A later analysis found that most CMV-associated TCR beta chains appeared HLA-restricted, with HLA associations seemingly driven largely by CMV exposure.

This clone was observed a handful of times. Its antigen remains undetermined. No quality values exist for individual bases; no much larger clone is one base distant. The cohort comprised around 700 healthy bone marrow donors. At the time of sampling, every cohort member was nominally healthy, though immune exposures that went unrecorded were likely present. The donor was CMV seronegative and belonged to the group of 320 or so seronegative cohort members. Each donor provided a peripheral blood sample, and peripheral blood mononuclear cells were used for TCR beta sequencing. Genomic DNA extraction from the blood cell samples was performed with the Qiagen DNeasy Blood Extraction Kit.

The specimen was PBMCs. The receptor chain draws on TRBV5-1 and TRBJ1-4, with 10 central nucleotides matching TRBD1. The receptor's source is a woman aged 40 to 50 in good health and CMV-seronegative. The DNA sequence follows: TGCGCCAGCAGCGGACAGGGGGTCACTGAAAAACTGTTTTTT. Translated, it reads CASSGQGVTEKLFF.